This T cell receptor beta chain stems from a study of early T cells in non-severe SARS-CoV-2 infection. V lost 5 bases and J 3 bases, leaving 16 bases between the germline ends. The length of the CDR3 is 15 residues. The V gene's germline CDR1 is SGHVS and CDR2 FNYEAQ. This clonotype was counted only a few times. TCRdb re-analysed the 5' RACE reads in MiXCR, keeping a single row per CDR3 protein. The table shows roughly 53,000 distinct CDR3 sequences, with roughly 10% occurring only once. The rearrangement uses TRBV7-6 and TRBJ1-1; no clear D. Sequenced input: whole blood. The clonotype originates from an adult who was a healthcare worker with PCR-confirmed SARS-CoV-2 infection or an uninfected control (not recorded which). In DNA form, the CDR3 reads TGTGCCAGCAGCCCCCGGATGCAGGATGACACTGAAGCTTTCTTT. It codes for CASSPRMQDDTEAFF.